These 29 T cell receptor beta chains were sequenced from one sample in a study of blood T cell repertoires in COVID-19. Sequenced by immunoSEQ multiplex PCR; TCRdb stores in-frame clones only, minus some. The sample lists about 310,000 clones, approximately 89% seen once, with about a tenth in the top ten. Specimen: PBMCs or T cells enriched from blood (not recorded which). All receptors come from a woman in her thirties who had recovered from COVID-19.

This clone was picked up many times. The chain recombines TRBV7-9 with TRBJ1-6; perhaps TRBD1 as D (6 bases). CDR3 size: 16 residues. The germline V gene encodes CDR1 SEHNR and CDR2 FQNEAQ (reference sequence). Trimming removed 5 bases from V and 0 bases from J, with 11 bases in between. CDR3 sequence (DNA): TGTGCCAGCAGCCCGGGACAAACCTCCTATAATTCACCCCTCCACTTT. Amino acid sequence: CASSPGQTSYNSPLHF.

This clone came up once. The chain has TRBV28 and TRBJ1-5; possibly TRBD1 for D (5 bases). CDR1 and CDR2 from the germline V gene are MDHEN and SYDVKM. CDR3 length equals 14 residues. V was clipped by 8 bases and J by 3 bases, with 14 bases between them. The CDR3 DNA is TGTGCCAGCCGGACACCCGTAAACAATCAGCCCCAGCATTTT. The encoded protein is CASRTPVNNQPQHF. Together with reference TRBV28 and TRBJ1-5, the CDR3 gives the full variable domain: DVKVTQSSRYLVKRTGEKVFLECVQDMDHENMFWYRQDPGLGLRLIYFSYDVKMKEKGDIPEGYSVSREKKERFSLILESASTNQTSMYLCASRTPVNNQPQHFGDGTRLSIL.

The chain combines TRBV6-6 with TRBJ2-3, with 7 nucleotides matching TRBD2. V dropped 5 bases and J dropped 3; count of bases not matched to a gene: 14. The CDR3 spans 17 residues. Looked up from germline, CDR1 is MNHNY and CDR2 is SVGAGI (reference sequence). The CDR3 region has the DNA TGTGCCAGCAGTCCCCAGCGGGACGGGAGACGAACAGATACGCAGTATTTT. As protein: CASSPQRDGRRTDTQYF.

This sequence joins TRBV18 and TRBJ2-1, with 12 positions matching TRBD2. J was trimmed by 0 bases and V by 3 bases; bases with no gene match: 3. The CDR3 length is 17 residues. Germline V lookup: CDR1 KGHSH, CDR2 LQKENI. The DNA of the CDR3 is TGTGCCAGCTCACCCCCGACTAGCGGGAGCTCCTACAATGAGCAGTTCTTC. Its protein is CASSPPTSGSSYNEQFF.

The chain carries TRBV11-2 and TRBJ2-7; D is undetermined. CDR1 and CDR2 from the germline V gene are SGHAT and FQNNGV. Trimming stripped 1 base from V and 0 bases from J, with 16 bases between. The length of the CDR3 is 17 residues. The CDR3 reads CASSLVFSAAFSYEQYF. DNA of the CDR3: TGTGCCAGCAGCTTAGTTTTTTCCGCGGCGTTCTCCTACGAGCAGTACTTC. The whole variable domain, filled in from reference TRBV11-2 and TRBJ2-7, reads EAGVAQSPRYKIIEKRQSVAFWCNPISGHATLYWYQQILGQGPKLLIQFQNNGVVDDSQLPKDRFSAERLKGVDSTLKIQPAKLEDSAVYLCASSLVFSAAFSYEQYFGPGTRLTVT.

The chain couples TRBV6-5 to TRBJ1-1; D is unclear. The CDR3 consists of 14 residues. The V end was cut by 0 bases, the J end by 1 base, with 6 bases between. CDR1 is MNHEY and CDR2 is SVGAGI in the germline V gene. The CDR3 region has the DNA TGTGCCAGCAGTTACTCGGCACCGAACACTGAAGCTTTCTTT. Protein: CASSYSAPNTEAFF.

J is TRBJ2-2 and V is TRBV12-3 or TRBV12-4; D might be TRBD2 (5 bases). Trimming took off 7 bases at V and 6 bases at J, with 12 bases between the two ends. The CDR3 sequence is 13 residues long. In DNA, the CDR3 is TGTGCCAGCACCAAAGAGAGGGCCGGGGAGCTGTTTTTT. Translation gives CASTKERAGELFF.

V gene TRBV29-1 combines with J gene TRBJ2-2, with D tentatively TRBD1 (6 bases). This CDR3 has 13 amino acids. V lost 5 bases to trimming and J lost 1 base, with 8 bases between them. CDR1 is SQVTM, CDR2 ANQGSEA, per germline. In nucleotides, the CDR3 is TGCAGCGTTAAACAGGGGAACACCGGGGAGCTGTTTTTT. Its translation: CSVKQGNTGELFF.

V and J are TRBV30 and TRBJ1-5, with D hard to call. Germline CDR1 reads GTSNPN; CDR2 reads SVGIG (reference sequence). The V end was cut by 0 bases, the J end by 7 bases, with 10 bases between. This CDR3 has 13 residues. CDR3 in amino acids: CAWSVQVRQPQHF. CDR3 in DNA: TGTGCCTGGAGTGTACAAGTACGACAGCCCCAGCATTTT.

The sample holds one count of this clone. J is TRBJ2-5 and V is TRBV15; 13 positions agree with TRBD2. Losses at the gene ends were 1 base for V and 9 bases for J; bases not matched to a gene: 5. Germline CDR1 is LNHNV and CDR2 is YYDKDF (reference sequence). This CDR3 has 15 residues. The CDR3 bases are TGTGCCACCAGCAGAGTGCGGACTAGCGGGAGAGCCCAGTACTTC. Translating gives CATSRVRTSGRAQYF.

The chain is built from TRBV29-1 and TRBJ2-5; TRBD1 matches at 8 bases. V lost 6 bases, J lost 7 bases, and 13 bases stayed unmatched. CDR1 and CDR2 (germline): SQVTM, ANQGSEA. The CDR3 is made up of 14 amino acids. The CDR3 DNA is TGCAGCGTATTGCATAATGACAGGGGAAGGACCCAGTACTTC. This encodes CSVLHNDRGRTQYF.

This CDR3 is CASSLAGRVPVPNNEQFF. The CDR3 region has the DNA TGTGCCAGCAGCTTAGCCGGTCGGGTCCCAGTCCCGAATAATGAGCAGTTCTTC. This sequence joins TRBV7-2 and TRBJ2-1, with D uncertain. Germline CDR1 and CDR2: SGHTA and FQGNSA. The CDR3 is 18 residues long. V gave up 0 bases and J gave up 7 bases, with 22 bases separating them.

V and J are TRBV27 and TRBJ2-1; D might be TRBD2 (6 bases). Trimming left V 0 bases short and J 2 bases short, with 11 bases between. The CDR3 is made up of 16 amino acids. Germline assignment: CDR1 MNHEY and CDR2 SMNVEV (reference sequence). In DNA, the CDR3 is TGTGCCAGCAGTTTATCGATTAGCGGCACCTACAATGAGCAGTTCTTC. This sequence encodes CASSLSISGTYNEQFF.

The genes are TRBV6-2 or TRBV6-3 and TRBJ2-7; 8 nucleotides align to TRBD2. The CDR3 runs 15 residues. Germline CDR1 reads MNHEY; CDR2 reads SVGEGT. J lost 5 bases, V lost 2 bases, and 8 bases had no gene match. CDR3 in amino acids: CASSYALLAAHEQYF. The CDR3 bases are TGTGCCAGCAGTTACGCCCTACTAGCGGCCCACGAGCAGTACTTC.

This rearrangement joins TRBV2 to TRBJ1-2; D may be TRBD1 (5 bases). The CDR3 spans 16 residues. The V and J ends lost 8 bases and 0 bases respectively, with 19 bases between them. Germline CDR1 SNHLY, CDR2 FYNNEI. The CDR3 nucleotides are TGTGCCAGCCGGGCCGGGGGATACGAAGCTAACTATGGCTACACCTTC. Its translation is CASRAGGYEANYGYTF.

This sequence joins TRBV6-4 and TRBJ2-6; weak D call: TRBD2 (6 bases). This CDR3 comprises 15 residues. Trimming stripped 4 bases from V and 2 bases from J, with 9 bases between. Germline V gene lookup returns CDR1 MRHNA and CDR2 SNTAGT. CDR3 DNA: TGTGCCAGCAGTGGAAGGGAGGCTGGGGCCAACGTCCTGACTTTC. Residues: CASSGREAGANVLTF.

The rearrangement joins TRBV6-5 to TRBJ2-7; 7 bases are a match to TRBD2. The CDR3 loop spans 13 amino acids. CDR1 MNHEY and CDR2 SVGAGI come from the germline V gene. V gave up 7 bases and J gave up 5 bases; unmatched junction bases: 8. CDR3 residues: CASKRLAIDEQYF. The CDR3 nucleotides read TGTGCCAGCAAGAGACTAGCAATCGACGAGCAGTACTTC.

This chain links TRBV23-1 with TRBJ1-1; 7 bases are shared with TRBD1. TRBV23-1 is recorded as an ORF, its role being uncertain. This CDR3 is built from 17 residues. J was trimmed by 7 bases and V by 2 bases; bases with no gene match: 16. This CDR3 reads CASSQKVSGDSSLEAFF. The CDR3 DNA follows: TGCGCCAGCAGTCAAAAGGTATCGGGGGACAGCTCCCTTGAAGCTTTCTTT.

The chain employs TRBV5-1 and TRBJ1-5; D gene unclear. Trimming stripped 0 bases from V and 6 bases from J, with 7 bases between. The length of the CDR3 is 13 residues. The V gene's germline CDR1 is SGHRS and CDR2 YFSETQ. The CDR3 DNA reads as TGCGCCAGCAGCTTGGGAGGTCGTCAGCCCCAGCATTTT. As protein: CASSLGGRQPQHF.

The chain's CDR3 is CATQGSTETQYF. CDR3 nucleotide sequence: TGTGCCACCCAAGGGAGTACGGAGACCCAGTACTTC. The V and J genes are TRBV6-6 and TRBJ2-5; D perhaps matches TRBD2 (5 bases). Germline V gives CDR1 MNHNY, CDR2 SVGAGI (reference sequence). This CDR3 is built from 12 residues. Trimming removed 10 bases at V and 5 bases at J, with 14 bases between.

The rearrangement uses TRBV3-1 (or the pseudogene TRBV3-2) and TRBJ2-7, with 11 nucleotides matching TRBD2. The CDR3 has 14 residues. Germline CDR1 and CDR2: LGHDT and YNNKEL (reference sequence). V shed 3 bases, J shed 5 bases, and the junction held 3 bases outside the gene matches. The CDR3 DNA sequence: TGTGCCAGCAGCCACACTAGCGGGAGCGACGAGCAGTACTTC. Translating gives CASSHTSGSDEQYF.

The table lists this clone with a count of one. The gene calls are TRBV15 and TRBJ1-5; a weak D match, TRBD1 (5 bases). V lost 0 bases to trimming and J lost 2 bases, with 5 bases between them. The CDR3 has 14 residues. Germline V gene data show CDR1 as LNHNV and CDR2 as YYDKDF (reference sequence). DNA of the CDR3: TGTGCCACCAGCAGAGACAGGGGCAATCAGCCCCAGCATTTT. Protein sequence: CATSRDRGNQPQHF.

The chain uses TRBV30 and TRBJ1-3; no reliable D call. V lost 2 bases, J lost 2 bases, and 4 bases lay in between. The CDR3 length is 12 residues. CDR1 GTSNPN and CDR2 SVGIG come from the germline V gene (reference sequence). CDR3 in DNA: TGTGCCTGGAGTTTCACTGGAAACACCATATATTTT. This codes for CAWSFTGNTIYF. The full variable domain, its missing parts supplied by reference TRBV30 and TRBJ1-3, is SQTIHQWPATLVQPVGSPLSLECTVEGTSNPNLYWYRQAAGRGLQLLFYSVGIGQISSEVPQNLSASRPQDRQFILSSKKLLLSDSGFYLCAWSFTGNTIYFGEGSWLTVV.

The chain couples TRBV29-1 to TRBJ1-2; 7 bases fit TRBD1. The CDR3 runs to 15 residues. Trimming removed 5 bases from V and 6 bases from J; junction bases left unmatched: 15. CDR1 SQVTM and CDR2 ANQGSEA come from the germline V gene. In nucleotides, the CDR3 is TGCAGCGTTTTCGGACAGGAGGAAATCGTCGATGGCTACACCTTC. Translation: CSVFGQEEIVDGYTF.

The V gene is TRBV9, the J gene TRBJ2-3, with no clear D. V dropped 1 base and J dropped 2 bases, with 11 bases sitting between them. Germline assignment: CDR1 SGDLS and CDR2 YYNGEE. CDR3 length: 15 amino acids. CDR3: CASSVIGGDTDTQYF. Written as DNA, the CDR3 is TGTGCCAGCAGCGTAATCGGCGGAGACACAGATACGCAGTATTTT.

J is TRBJ1-2 and V is TRBV18; no definite D call. The V and J ends lost 3 bases and 2 bases respectively, with 13 bases between them. Germline assignment: CDR1 KGHSH and CDR2 LQKENI. The CDR3 covers 15 residues. This chain's CDR3 is CASSPRADSNYGYTF. The CDR3 coding sequence is TGTGCCAGCTCACCCCGAGCGGATTCCAACTATGGCTACACCTTC.

The V and J genes are TRBV4-1 and TRBJ2-7, with 9 nucleotides matching TRBD2. This CDR3 comprises 15 residues. Trimming at V came to 4 bases and at J to 7 bases, leaving 11 bases not matched to a gene. Germline V lookup: CDR1 MGHRA, CDR2 YSYEKL. This CDR3 reads CASSPRGRAIDEQYF. CDR3 coding DNA: TGCGCCAGCAGCCCGCGCGGGAGGGCCATAGATGAGCAGTACTTC.

CDR3 protein: CASSLLGQLNTEAFF. CDR3 bases: TGTGCCAGCTCACTGTTGGGACAGTTGAACACTGAAGCTTTCTTT. The J gene is TRBJ1-1, the V gene TRBV18; 7 bases map to TRBD1. V lost 4 bases to trimming and J lost 0 bases; unmatched junction nucleotides: 5. The CDR3 has 15 residues. Germline loops: CDR1 KGHSH, CDR2 LQKENI.

The V gene is TRBV7-2, the J gene TRBJ2-1; the match to TRBD1 covers 8 bases. Trimming cost V 5 bases and J 4 bases; bases outside gene matches: 7. Per the germline V gene, CDR1 is SGHTA and CDR2 is FQGNSA. CDR3 length equals 15 residues. The CDR3 DNA is TGTGCCAGCAGCCTCGGGACAGGAGAATACAATGAGCAGTTCTTC. As protein: CASSLGTGEYNEQFF.